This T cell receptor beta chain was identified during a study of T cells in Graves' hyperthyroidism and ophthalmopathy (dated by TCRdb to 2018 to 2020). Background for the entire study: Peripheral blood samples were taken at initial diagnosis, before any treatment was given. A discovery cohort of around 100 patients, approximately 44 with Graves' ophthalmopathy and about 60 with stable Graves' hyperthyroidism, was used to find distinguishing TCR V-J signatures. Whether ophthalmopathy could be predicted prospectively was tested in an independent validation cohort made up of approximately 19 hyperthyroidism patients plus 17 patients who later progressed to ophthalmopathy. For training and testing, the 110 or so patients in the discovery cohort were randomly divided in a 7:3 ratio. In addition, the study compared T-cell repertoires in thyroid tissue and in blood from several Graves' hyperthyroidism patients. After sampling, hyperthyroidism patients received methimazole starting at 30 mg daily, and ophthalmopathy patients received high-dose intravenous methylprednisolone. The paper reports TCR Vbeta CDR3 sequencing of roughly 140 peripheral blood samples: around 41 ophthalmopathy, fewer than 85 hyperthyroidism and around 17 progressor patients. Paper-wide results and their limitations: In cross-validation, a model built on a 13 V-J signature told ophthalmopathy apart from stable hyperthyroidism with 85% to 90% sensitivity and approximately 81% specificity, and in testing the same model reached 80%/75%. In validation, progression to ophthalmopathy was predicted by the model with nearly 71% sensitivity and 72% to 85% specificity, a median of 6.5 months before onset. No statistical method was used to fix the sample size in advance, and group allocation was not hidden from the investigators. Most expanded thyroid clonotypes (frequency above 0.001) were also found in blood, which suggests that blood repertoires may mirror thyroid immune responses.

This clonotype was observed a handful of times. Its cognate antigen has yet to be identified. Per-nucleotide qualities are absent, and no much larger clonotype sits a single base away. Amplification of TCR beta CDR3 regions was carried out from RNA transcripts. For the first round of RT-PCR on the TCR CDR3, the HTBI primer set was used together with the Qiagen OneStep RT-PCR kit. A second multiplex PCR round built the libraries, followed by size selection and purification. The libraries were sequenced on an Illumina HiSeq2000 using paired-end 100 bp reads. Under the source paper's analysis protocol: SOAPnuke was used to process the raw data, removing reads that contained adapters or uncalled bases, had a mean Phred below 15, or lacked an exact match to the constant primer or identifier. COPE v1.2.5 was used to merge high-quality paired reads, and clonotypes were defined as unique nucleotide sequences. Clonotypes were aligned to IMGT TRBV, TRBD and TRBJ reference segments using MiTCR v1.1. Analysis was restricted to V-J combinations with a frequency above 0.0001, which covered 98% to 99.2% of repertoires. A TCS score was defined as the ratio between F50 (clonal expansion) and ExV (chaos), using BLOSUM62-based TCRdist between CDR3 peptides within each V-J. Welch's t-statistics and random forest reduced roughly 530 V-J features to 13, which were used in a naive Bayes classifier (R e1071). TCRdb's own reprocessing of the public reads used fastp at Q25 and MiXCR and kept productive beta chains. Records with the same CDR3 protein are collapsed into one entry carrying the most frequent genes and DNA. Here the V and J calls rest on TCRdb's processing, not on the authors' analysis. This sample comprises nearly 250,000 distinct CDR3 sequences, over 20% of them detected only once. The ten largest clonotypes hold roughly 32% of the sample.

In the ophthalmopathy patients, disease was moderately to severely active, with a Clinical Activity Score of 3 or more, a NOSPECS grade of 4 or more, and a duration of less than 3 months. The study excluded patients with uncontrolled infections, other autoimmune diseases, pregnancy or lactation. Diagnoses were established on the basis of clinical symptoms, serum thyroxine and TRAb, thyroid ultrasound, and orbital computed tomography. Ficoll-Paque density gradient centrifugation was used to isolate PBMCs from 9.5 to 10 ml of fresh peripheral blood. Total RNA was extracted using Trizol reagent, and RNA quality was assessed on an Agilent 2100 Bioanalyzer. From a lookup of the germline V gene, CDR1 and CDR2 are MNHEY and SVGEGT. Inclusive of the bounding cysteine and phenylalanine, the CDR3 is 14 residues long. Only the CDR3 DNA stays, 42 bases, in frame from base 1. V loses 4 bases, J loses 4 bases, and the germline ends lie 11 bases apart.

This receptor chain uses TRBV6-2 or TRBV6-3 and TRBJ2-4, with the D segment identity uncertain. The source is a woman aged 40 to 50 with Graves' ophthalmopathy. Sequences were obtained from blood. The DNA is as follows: TGTGCCAGCAGTTCGGTTATTGGGAAAAACATTCAGTACTTC. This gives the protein CASSSVIGKNIQYF.